This T cell receptor beta chain was identified during a study of T cells after yellow fever vaccination. For the study at large: The fractions with low cell numbers were processed using SMART-Seq v4 Ultra Low Input. General study findings and limits: A large majority of primary-vaccination clones showed up again after the booster (96% CD4, around 90% CD8).

To note about this clonotype: What it binds is unknown.

Germline CDR1 is SGHAT and CDR2 is FQNNGV. With V trimmed by 4 bases and J by 4 bases, 13 bases remained unmatched. The CDR3 totals 19 residues. TCRdb re-derived calls from the 5' RACE reads in MiXCR, one entry per CDR3 protein. The sample lists a few hundred thousand distinct CDR3 sequences; about 7.8% were seen once. The sample consisted of PBMCs, taken around 45 days after the first yellow fever vaccination. The chain employs TRBV11-2 and TRBJ2-2; 12 bases are shared with TRBD2. This TCR was sampled from a man younger than 35 who received the YFV17D yellow fever vaccine. The CDR3 DNA is TGTGCCAGCAGCTGGCCCGTGACTAGCGGGGGCCTCGGCACCGGGGAGCTGTTTTTT. Its protein product is CASSWPVTSGGLGTGELFF.